Each of the 7 T cell receptor beta chains below was sequenced from the same sample in a study of Ad26.COV2.S vaccination and SARS-CoV-2 variants. TCRdb keeps only in-frame clones here, not all; method: immunoSEQ multiplex PCR. Of some 480,000 clones in the sample, 87% were seen once. The treatment is: roughly 18 received Ad26.COV2.S at low or high dose, single or two shots; roughly five received placebo; per-sample allocation not given. Specimens were obtained on day 63 following the first vaccine or placebo injection. The input for sequencing was peripheral blood, taken in a trial of Ad26.COV2.S vaccine versus placebo. The receptor source for this set is a person aged 18 to 59 who received the Ad26.COV2.S COVID-19 vaccine or a placebo.

The rearrangement uses TRBV5-6 and TRBJ1-2, with D tentatively TRBD1 (6 bases). Germline assignment: CDR1 SGHDT and CDR2 YYEEEE. V was trimmed by 2 bases and J by 8 bases, leaving 19 bases between them. The length of the CDR3 is 15 residues. CDR3 coding DNA: TGTGCCAGCAGCTTAAGCGGGGGCAGTCGTCGGGGCTACACCTTC. It is translated as CASSLSGGSRRGYTF. Drawing the rest from reference TRBV5-6 and TRBJ1-2, the complete variable domain is DAGVTQSPTHLIKTRGQQVTLRCSPKSGHDTVSWYQQALGQGPQFIFQYYEEEERQRGNFPDRFSGHQFPNYSSELNVNALLLGDSALYLCASSLSGGSRRGYTFGSGTRLTVV.

This clone was seen just once. V usage is TRBV7-2 and J usage is TRBJ2-7; D might be TRBD2 (5 bases). Germline CDR1 and CDR2: SGHTA and FQGNSA. Trimming took 1 base from V and 3 from J, leaving 16 bases between them. The CDR3 runs to 16 residues. CDR3 amino acids: CASSLDSAYGDYEQYF. DNA for the CDR3: TGTGCCAGCAGCTTAGATTCGGCTTACGGGGACTACGAGCAGTACTTC.

This sequence joins TRBV6-5 and TRBJ1-6; D perhaps matches TRBD1 (6 bases). The germline V and J ends were trimmed by 6 bases and 5 bases, with 8 bases remaining between them. This CDR3 spans 13 amino acids. From germline, CDR1 is MNHEY and CDR2 SVGAGI. Here the CDR3 DNA reads TGTGCCAGCAGGCGGACAGATAATTCACCCCTCCACTTT. It codes for CASRRTDNSPLHF.

V is TRBV28 and J is TRBJ1-2; the match to TRBD1 covers 7 bases. The CDR3 sequence is 15 residues long. Germline CDR1 reads MDHEN; CDR2 reads SYDVKM. V shed 6 bases, J shed 3 bases, and the junction held 10 bases outside the gene matches. The CDR3 protein is CASRLPQGVHYGYTF. The DNA for the CDR3 is TGTGCCAGCAGACTACCCCAGGGGGTTCACTATGGCTACACCTTC.

The chain uses TRBV29-1 and TRBJ2-3; no firm D call. Germline V gene data show CDR1 as SQVTM and CDR2 as ANQGSEA. The CDR3 runs 13 residues. V was trimmed by 3 bases and J by 1 base, leaving 8 bases between them. CDR3 amino acids: CSVDGRRTDTQYF. The CDR3 DNA reads TGCAGCGTTGATGGGCGGCGCACAGATACGCAGTATTTT.

This clone was seen more than once but under ten times. The chain is built from TRBV7-3 and TRBJ1-1, with D possibly TRBD1 on 5 matching bases. This CDR3 is 13 amino acids long. The germline V and J ends were trimmed by 3 bases and 4 bases, with 9 bases remaining between them. Per the germline V gene, CDR1 is SGHTA and CDR2 is FQGTGA. The CDR3 spells CASSLGGTTEAFF. The CDR3 coding sequence is TGTGCCAGCAGCTTGGGGGGAACCACTGAAGCTTTCTTT.

The rearrangement uses TRBV28 and TRBJ2-7; D might be TRBD1 or TRBD2, each matching 8 bases. Per the germline V gene, CDR1 is MDHEN and CDR2 is SYDVKM. Deletions cut 6 bases from V and 4 bases from J, with 22 bases between. The CDR3 spans 16 residues. The CDR3 is CASSTAGGQGLYEQYF. The CDR3 nucleotides read TGTGCCAGCAGCACCGCGGGAGGACAGGGCTTATACGAGCAGTACTTC. The variable domain in full, with the rest retrieved from reference TRBV28 and TRBJ2-7, is DVKVTQSSRYLVKRTGEKVFLECVQDMDHENMFWYRQDPGLGLRLIYFSYDVKMKEKGDIPEGYSVSREKKERFSLILESASTNQTSMYLCASSTAGGQGLYEQYFGPGTRLTVT.